This T cell receptor beta chain was identified during a study of cytotoxic CD8 clonotypes in ibrutinib-treated CLL. This CDR3 contains 13 residues. Germline loops: CDR1 MNHNS, CDR2 SASEGT. The junction had 4 bases not matched to a gene; V was cut back by 10 bases and J by 0 bases. Using immunoSEQ multiplex PCR, the repertoire was profiled, and TCRdb retains in-frame clones only, with some absent. Here the sample spans some 120,000 clones, 84% being singletons. A few counts support this clone. Material: PBMCs, obtained after 24 months of ibrutinib treatment. The source is a human donor with chronic lymphocytic leukemia. The rearrangement joins TRBV6-1 to TRBJ1-2; 8 nucleotides align to TRBD1. CDR3 in amino acids: CATEQGANYGYTF. The CDR3 DNA sequence: TGTGCCACCGAACAGGGGGCTAACTATGGCTACACCTTC.